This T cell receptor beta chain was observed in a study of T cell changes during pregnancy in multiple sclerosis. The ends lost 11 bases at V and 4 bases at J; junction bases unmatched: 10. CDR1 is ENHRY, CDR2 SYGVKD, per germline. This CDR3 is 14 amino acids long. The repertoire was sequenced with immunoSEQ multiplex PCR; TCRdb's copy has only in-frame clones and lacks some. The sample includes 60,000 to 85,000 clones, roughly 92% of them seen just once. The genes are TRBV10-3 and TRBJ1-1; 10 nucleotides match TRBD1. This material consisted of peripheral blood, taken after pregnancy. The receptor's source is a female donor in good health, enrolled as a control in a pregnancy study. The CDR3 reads CAVGPGQGSTEAFF. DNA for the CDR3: TGTGCCGTTGGCCCGGGACAGGGGTCCACTGAAGCTTTCTTT.